The 27 T cell receptor beta chains below come from one sample, sequenced in a study of T cell responses to AZD1222 COVID-19 vaccine. The protocol was immunoSEQ multiplex PCR, while the TCRdb copy is restricted to in-frame clones and leaves out a portion. There are about 170,000 clones in the sample; over 85% occur only once, and around 4.3% lies in the top ten. The material sequenced was peripheral blood, taken on day 0 of AZD1222 vaccination. These receptors were collected from an adult in good health.

The chain is built from TRBV7-9 and TRBJ1-4; D unclear. Trimming cost V 6 bases and J 0 bases, with 14 bases left between them. This CDR3 is 16 amino acids long. Germline V gene lookup returns CDR1 SEHNR and CDR2 FQNEAQ (reference sequence). CDR3 residues: CASSTGSSATNEKLFF. Written as DNA, the CDR3 is TGTGCCAGCAGTACTGGTAGCTCCGCAACTAATGAAAAACTGTTTTTT.

A single count supports this clone. The chain carries TRBV2 and TRBJ1-1, with 9 bases lining up with TRBD1. Trimming removed 6 bases from V and 5 bases from J; junction bases left unmatched: 4. In germline, CDR1 is SNHLY, CDR2 FYNNEI. The CDR3 is made up of 13 amino acids. DNA for the CDR3: TGTGCCAGCAGGGACAGGGGCGGAACTGAAGCTTTCTTT. It is translated as CASRDRGGTEAFF.

The chain combines TRBV3-1 (or the pseudogene TRBV3-2) with TRBJ1-1; D is uncertain. Germline CDR1 and CDR2: LGHDT and YNNKEL (reference sequence). The V and J ends lost 4 bases and 0 bases respectively, with 9 bases between them. CDR3 length: 14 residues. CDR3 residues: CASSRGWVNTEAFF. CDR3 nucleotide sequence: TGTGCCAGCAGCCGGGGATGGGTGAACACTGAAGCTTTCTTT.

J is TRBJ1-2 and V is TRBV11-2, with D unresolved. This CDR3 spans 13 amino acids. The V gene lost 5 bases and the J gene lost 3 bases, with 10 bases spanning the gap. Germline V gene lookup returns CDR1 SGHAT and CDR2 FQNNGV. In nucleotides, the CDR3 is TGTGCCAGCAGCGAACGGACGGACTATGGCTACACCTTC. Translating gives CASSERTDYGYTF.

This chain joins TRBV10-3 and TRBJ2-5; 9 bases fit TRBD2. The CDR3 is 15 amino acids. The junction had 8 bases not matched to a gene; V was cut back by 8 bases and J by 1 base. CDR1 and CDR2 (germline): ENHRY, SYGVKD. CDR3 bases: TGTGCCATCTCCCCAGGTAGCGGGGGCCAAGAGACCCAGTACTTC. It encodes CAISPGSGGQETQYF.

The V call is TRBV2, the J call TRBJ2-1, with 7 bases identical to TRBD1. The CDR3 totals 20 residues. Germline loops: CDR1 SNHLY, CDR2 FYNNEI. With 5 bases clipped from V and 0 bases from J, the junction kept 19 bases outside the gene matches. In DNA, the CDR3 is TGTGCCAGCAGTCACCCCCGGGACAGAGCTTATAATCCCTCCTACAATGAGCAGTTCTTC. This codes for CASSHPRDRAYNPSYNEQFF.

This rearrangement joins TRBV3-1 (or the pseudogene TRBV3-2) to TRBJ1-2; D unresolved. Germline V lookup: CDR1 LGHDT, CDR2 YNNKEL (reference sequence). This CDR3 spans 16 amino acids. V lost 2 bases to trimming and J lost 0 bases, with 13 bases between them. This chain's CDR3 is CASSQLTGNSNYGYTF. The DNA of the CDR3 is TGTGCCAGCAGCCAACTCACCGGGAATTCTAACTATGGCTACACCTTC.

This clone occurred once. The rearrangement links TRBV29-1 to TRBJ2-2, with TRBD2 matching 10 bases. CDR3 length equals 14 residues. J lost 6 bases, V lost 0 bases, and 1 base had no gene match. Germline V gene sequence: CDR1 SQVTM, CDR2 ANQGSEA. CDR3 DNA: TGCAGCGTTGAAGAAGCGGGAGGGGCCGGGGAGCTGTTTTTT. It yields the protein CSVEEAGGAGELFF.

This clone was seen a few times. CDR3 DNA sequence: TGTGCCAGCAGCCAAGGAGCTCAGGGCGGGAACACTGAAGCTTTCTTT. This translates into CASSQGAQGGNTEAFF. This chain uses TRBV3-1 (or the pseudogene TRBV3-2) with TRBJ1-1; perhaps TRBD1 as D (5 bases). Deletions cut 1 base from V and 1 base from J, with 13 bases between. This CDR3 contains 16 residues. In germline, CDR1 is LGHDT, CDR2 YNNKEL (reference sequence).

The V gene is TRBV12-3 or TRBV12-4, the J gene TRBJ1-2; D call uncertain. The CDR3 spans 12 residues. V was pared by 4 bases and J by 2 bases, with 5 bases between. CDR3 coding DNA: TGTGCCAGCAGTTCGGGCAACTATGGCTACACCTTC. Translated, it gives CASSSGNYGYTF.

The chain carries TRBV7-8 and TRBJ2-7; the D call may be TRBD1 or TRBD2 (5 bases each). CDR1 and CDR2 (germline): SGHVS, FQNEAQ. V lost 5 bases, J lost 0 bases, and 14 bases lay in between. The CDR3 contains 15 residues. CDR3 sequence (DNA): TGTGCCAGCAGCCCCCAGGGAGCGTTCTCCTACGAGCAGTACTTC. Its protein is CASSPQGAFSYEQYF.

J is TRBJ1-4 and V is TRBV3-1 (or the pseudogene TRBV3-2); D remains ambiguous. The CDR3 extends over 14 amino acids. The V and J ends lost 1 base and 8 bases respectively, with 11 bases between them. Germline CDR1 reads LGHDT; CDR2 reads YNNKEL (reference sequence). The CDR3 reads CASSQGRLGEKLFF. Written as DNA, the CDR3 is TGTGCCAGCAGCCAAGGCAGGTTGGGGGAAAAACTGTTTTTT.

V and J are TRBV11-2 and TRBJ1-1; D is uncertain. CDR3 length equals 11 residues. The V end was cut by 3 bases, the J end by 7 bases, with 6 bases between. Germline CDR1 is SGHAT and CDR2 is FQNNGV. CDR3: CASSLGIEAFF. In nucleotides, the CDR3 is TGTGCCAGCAGCTTGGGTATTGAAGCTTTCTTT.

The chain combines TRBV5-5 with TRBJ2-2; 10 bases fit TRBD2. The CDR3 runs 16 residues. V lost 0 bases, J lost 10 bases, and 9 bases stayed unmatched. In germline, CDR1 is SGHKS, CDR2 YYEKEE (reference sequence). The CDR3 coding sequence is TGTGCCAGCAGCTTGGGCCTAGCGGGAGTTCGTGAGGAGCTGTTTTTT. Residues: CASSLGLAGVREELFF.

This CDR3 is CASSLGAGANIQYF. CDR3 DNA: TGTGCCAGCAGCTTGGGGGCAGGGGCAAACATTCAGTACTTC. The V call is TRBV5-5, the J call TRBJ2-4, with D maybe TRBD1 (6 bases). Trimming stripped 0 bases from V and 6 bases from J, with 10 bases between. This CDR3 region has 14 residues. The germline V gene encodes CDR1 SGHKS and CDR2 YYEKEE (reference sequence).

The chain recombines TRBV29-1 with TRBJ1-2, with D possibly matching TRBD1 (5 bases). V was clipped by 3 bases and J by 4 bases, with 18 bases between them. The CDR3 is 15 residues long. Germline CDR1 and CDR2: SQVTM and ANQGSEA. The CDR3 protein is CSVESEGRGAYGYTF. In DNA, the CDR3 is TGCAGCGTTGAGAGTGAAGGACGGGGCGCCTATGGCTACACCTTC.

The gene calls are TRBV3-1 (or the pseudogene TRBV3-2) and TRBJ1-2; TRBD1 matches at 7 bases. The germline gives CDR1 LGHDT, CDR2 YNNKEL (reference sequence). The CDR3 runs to 15 residues. J was trimmed by 5 bases and V by 0 bases; bases with no gene match: 6. The CDR3 DNA is TGTGCCAGCAGCCAAGATTACAGGGGTGGATATGGCTACACCTTC. Translated, it gives CASSQDYRGGYGYTF.

This clone came up once. This chain links TRBV9 with TRBJ1-1; D is possibly TRBD1 (5 bases). The CDR3 consists of 15 residues. With 0 bases removed from V and 3 bases from J, the gap between germline ends came to 12 bases. Germline V lookup: CDR1 SGDLS, CDR2 YYNGEE. CDR3 amino acids: CASSVVGDRDTEAFF. CDR3 sequence (DNA): TGTGCCAGCAGCGTAGTGGGGGACCGGGACACTGAAGCTTTCTTT.

This chain connects TRBV6-5 to TRBJ1-1; D not resolved. The germline V gene has CDR1 MNHEY and CDR2 SVGAGI. V was clipped by 7 bases and J by 6 bases, with 12 bases between them. The CDR3 sequence is 12 residues long. The chain's CDR3 is CASTGSSSEAFF. CDR3 bases: TGTGCCAGCACGGGTTCCAGTTCTGAAGCTTTCTTT.

This chain connects TRBV4-1 to TRBJ2-7; 11 bases are a match to TRBD2. V shed 2 bases, J shed 2 bases, and the junction held 2 bases outside the gene matches. The CDR3 loop spans 15 amino acids. Germline-derived CDR1 and CDR2 are MGHRA and YSYEKL. CDR3 coding DNA: TGCGCCAGCAGCCAACCGACTAGCGGGGCCTACGAGCAGTACTTC. This sequence encodes CASSQPTSGAYEQYF.

V and J are TRBV16 and TRBJ1-5; 9 bases are shared with TRBD1. The V gene end was trimmed by 4 bases and the J gene end by 3 bases; junction bases not matched to a gene: 7. Germline loops: CDR1 KGHSY, CDR2 FQNENV. The CDR3 is made up of 16 amino acids. CDR3 sequence (DNA): TGTGCCAGCAGCCCGTCCGGGACAGGGAACAATCAGCCCCAGCATTTT. Its protein is CASSPSGTGNNQPQHF.

The chain recombines TRBV10-3 with TRBJ1-1, with 9 bases lining up with TRBD1. The CDR3 loop spans 13 amino acids. V was clipped by 4 bases and J by 8 bases; unmatched bases: 5. CDR1 is ENHRY and CDR2 is SYGVKD in the germline V gene. The CDR3 loop is CAISVTGGGEAFF. CDR3 in DNA: TGTGCCATCAGTGTTACAGGGGGCGGAGAAGCTTTCTTT.

V gene TRBV19 combines with J gene TRBJ1-5, with 7 bases identical to TRBD1. CDR1 LNHDA and CDR2 SQIVND come from the germline V gene (reference sequence). The trim removed 2 bases at V and 12 bases at J, leaving 7 bases unmatched. The CDR3 extends over 13 amino acids. CDR3 amino acids: CASSIQDRSRQHF. The CDR3 nucleotides read TGTGCCAGTAGTATACAGGACAGGAGCCGCCAGCATTTT.

The V call is TRBV25-1, the J call TRBJ2-1; no clear D gene. From germline, CDR1 is MGHDK and CDR2 SYGVNS. The CDR3 sequence is 15 residues long. V dropped 6 bases and J dropped 8 bases, with 20 bases sitting between them. The CDR3 nucleotides read TGTGCCAGCAGCGACTCGGTTTTCATTAGTTATGAGCAGTTCTTC. It translates to CASSDSVFISYEQFF.

J is TRBJ2-5 and V is TRBV21-1; the table's D call TRBD2 went unverified against the DNA. TRBV21-1 is described as a pseudogene. CDR3 length: 13 amino acids. The CDR3: CASRVREQETQYF. DNA of the CDR3: TGTGCCAGCAGAGTAAGAGAGCAAGAGACCCAGTACTTC.

This clone was seen more than once but under ten times. The chain joins TRBV5-5 to TRBJ1-5; 9 bases fit TRBD1. The CDR3 has 16 amino acids. Looked up from germline, CDR1 is SGHKS and CDR2 is YYEKEE (reference sequence). The ends lost 0 bases at V and 7 bases at J; junction bases unmatched: 8. CDR3 DNA: TGTGCCAGCAGCTTGGGGTATCGACAGGGGGTACAGCCCCAGCATTTT. Translation gives CASSLGYRQGVQPQHF. The whole variable domain, remainder taken from reference TRBV5-5 and TRBJ1-5, is DAGVTQSPTHLIKTRGQQVTLRCSPISGHKSVSWYQQVLGQGPQFIFQYYEKEERGRGNFPDRFSARQFPNYSSELNVNALLLGDSALYLCASSLGYRQGVQPQHFGDGTRLSIL.

The chain joins TRBV12-3 or TRBV12-4 to TRBJ1-1, with a weak D call TRBD1 (6 bases). V was clipped by 6 bases and J by 6 bases, with 14 bases between them. This CDR3 is 13 amino acids long. CDR3 protein: CASSPYREAEAFF. Written as DNA, the CDR3 is TGTGCCAGCAGCCCCTACAGGGAAGCTGAAGCTTTCTTT.